This T cell receptor (beta chain) was captured in a study of breast tumors, draining lymph nodes, adjacent tissues (TCRdb year 2016). Turning to the overall study: TCR beta repertoires were compared across tumor, adjacent nontumor tissue and axillary lymph nodes obtained from breast cancer patients. In human breast cancer, the study set out to evaluate how tumor, surrounding tissue and draining lymph node repertoires relate to one another and whether T cells may move between these sites.

On the study overall, not on this receptor specifically: Rather than being directly demonstrated, the conclusion that tumor T cells originate in lymph nodes was presented as consistent with a hypothesis. Tumor T-cell repertoires showed less diversity than lymph node repertoires and more diversity than nontumor tissue repertoires, and tumor T-cell repertoires showed preferential V and J gene usage. The data were judged consistent with most tumor T cells deriving from the lymph node and then expanding within tumor tissue. In luminal-like breast cancer, tumor and nontumor tissue repertoires resembled each other significantly more than in basal-like breast cancer.

This clonotype was detected ten times or more. Its target antigen remains unknown. Base qualities are not provided; no much larger clone lies one nucleotide away. TCRdb records Illumina HiSeq 2000 as the sequencer. TCR beta chain libraries were generated by multiplex PCR amplification. High-throughput sequencing was used to analyze the amplified TCR beta chain products. TCRdb reanalyzed the raw reads on its own, using fastp at Q25 for trimming and MiXCR for clone calling, and kept in-frame beta chains. Merged by CDR3 protein, the rows form single entries marked with the most common genes and DNA. Recorded for this sample are 200,000 to 300,000 distinct CDR3 sequences; 30% to 35% of them occurred a single time. The ten largest clones add up to 1.1% of the sample. The axillary draining lymph nodes of breast cancer patients were the source of the lymph node samples. Sequencing input: axillary lymph node tissue. The source is a female donor with breast cancer. Some clones in this sample may be carry-over from other donors' samples.

The DNA is as follows: TGCGCCAGCAGCCCTGCAGGAGAAAACATTCAGTACTTC. It encodes CASSPAGENIQYF. Rearrangement joined TRBV5-1 to TRBJ2-4; the D gene is not confidently resolved. The germline V gene provides CDR1 SGHRS and CDR2 YFSETQ. The CDR3 sequence holds 13 residues, the cysteine and phenylalanine included. The only DNA kept is the CDR3, 39 bases in frame from the first base. V is shortened by 4 bases, J by 5 bases, and the region joining them spans 10 bases. With the portions outside the CDR3 filled from the reference TRBV5-1 and TRBJ2-4 genes, the complete variable region becomes KAGVTQTPRYLIKTRGQQVTLSCSPISGHRSVSWYQQTPGQGLQFLFEYFSETQRNKGNFPGRFSGRQFSNSRSEMNVSTLELGDSALYLCASSPAGENIQYFGAGTRLSVL.